The 4 T cell receptor beta chains given below trace back to one sample, sequenced in a study of T cell repertoires in cytomegalovirus infection. In TCRdb, the reads were re-called with MiXCR into one record per CDR3 protein. The repertoire includes some 400,000 distinct CDR3 sequences, around 32% of them detected once, and about 13% sits in the top ten. The material sequenced was PBMCs. The receptor set was obtained from a human donor in good health (CMV status not recorded). Some clones in this sample may be carry-over from other donors' samples.

This clonotype was seen only a few times. V gene TRBV10-3 combines with J gene TRBJ1-1, with TRBD1 matching over 9 bases. The V and J ends lost 5 bases and 0 bases, in that order; junction bases with no gene match: 4. Germline V lookup: CDR1 ENHRY, CDR2 SYGVKD. The CDR3 loop spans 15 amino acids. The CDR3 loop reads CAISPTGGLNTEAFF. The CDR3 nucleotides read TGTGCCATCAGTCCGACAGGGGGTCTGAACACTGAAGCTTTCTTT.

The rearrangement uses TRBV13 and TRBJ2-7, with no clear D. This CDR3 has 15 amino acids. Trimming stripped 5 bases from V and 0 bases from J, with 14 bases between. Germline CDR1 is PRHDT and CDR2 is FYEKMQ (reference sequence). The CDR3 DNA follows: TGTGCCAGCAGCCTTACAAAGGGATTCTCCTACGAGCAGTACTTC. Protein: CASSLTKGFSYEQYF.

The chain links TRBV3-1 to TRBJ2-3; 9 bases are shared with TRBD1. Trimming took 0 bases from V and 5 from J; bases not matched to a gene: 3. Germline-derived CDR1 and CDR2 are LGHDT and YNNKEL (reference sequence). This CDR3 has 15 residues. CDR3 sequence reads: CASSQDRQGEDTQYF. The CDR3 nucleotides read TGTGCCAGCAGCCAAGATCGACAGGGGGAAGATACGCAGTATTTT.

This clonotype was detected a few times. This CDR3 reads CASSLSGGGYYGYTF. Written as DNA, the CDR3 is TGTGCCAGCAGTTTATCGGGGGGCGGATACTATGGCTACACCTTC. The V gene is TRBV27, the J gene TRBJ1-2; TRBD1 is a possible D gene (6 bases). From germline, CDR1 is MNHEY and CDR2 SMNVEV (reference sequence). The germline V and J ends were trimmed by 0 bases and 3 bases, with 11 bases remaining between them. CDR3 length equals 15 residues.